Listed below are T cell receptor beta chains from one sample, sequenced in a study of blood T cell repertoires in COVID-19. Sequenced by immunoSEQ multiplex PCR; TCRdb stores in-frame clones only, minus some. The sample includes approximately 190,000 clones, around 84% of them seen just once. What was sequenced was peripheral blood. These receptors originate from a man aged 25-45 years with active or convalescent COVID-19. The CDR3 runs from the conserved cysteine through the conserved F or W. Each record gives: D gene, V gene, J gene, CDR3 protein. A D gene is named only where the DNA matches it firmly.

-	TRBV6-5	TRBJ2-7	CASVTGQTFYEQYF
TRBD1	TRBV6-1	TRBJ2-3	CASSEPGQEPSDTQYF
-	TRBV9	TRBJ2-7	CASSPRDTLSYEQYF
-	TRBV27	TRBJ1-6	CASSSAGRGSYNSPLHF
-	TRBV5-1	TRBJ1-1	CASRINGNMNTEAFF
TRBD1	TRBV29-1	TRBJ2-5	CSVGPGGTGRETQYF
TRBD2	TRBV6-2/TRBV6-3	TRBJ2-1	CASSLLAGVRNEQFF
TRBD1	TRBV24-1	TRBJ2-2	CATSDTGQGDTGELFF
-	TRBV6-2/TRBV6-3	TRBJ2-3	CASSDLGGGQGKADTQYF
-	TRBV28	TRBJ1-1	CASSRLRPEAFF
-	TRBV6-5	TRBJ2-3	CASGTGVSTDTQYF
-	TRBV7-2	TRBJ2-2	CASSLVTGGRTGELFF
TRBD1	TRBV18	TRBJ1-3	CASSSATGPKGNTIYF
TRBD1	TRBV19	TRBJ1-5	CASSTGQGAGQPQHF
-	TRBV13	TRBJ2-1	CASSRVNEQFF
TRBD2	TRBV5-1	TRBJ2-5	CASSVSGGAGETQYF
-	TRBV9	TRBJ1-1	CASSVSPAPPGFEAFF
-	TRBV10-3	TRBJ2-1	CAISTGTQYNEQFF
-	TRBV30	TRBJ2-6	CAWSVGGGDGLSGANVLTF
-	TRBV18	TRBJ2-2	CASSPTGNTGELFF
-	TRBV9	TRBJ1-2	CASSSLPDAAGVDGYTF
TRBD1	TRBV6-5	TRBJ2-7	CASGTGRYEQYF
TRBD1	TRBV10-3	TRBJ2-2	CAISVGQANTGELFF
-	TRBV27	TRBJ1-3	CASSLGQGGGNTIYF
-	TRBV18	TRBJ2-3	CASSPLVLLYSTDTQYF
TRBD1	TRBV3-1/TRBV3-2	TRBJ2-4	CASSLGTGGTKNIQYF
-	TRBV5-1	TRBJ1-2	CASSVNRVNYGYTF
-	TRBV12-3/TRBV12-4	TRBJ1-2	CASSFQGDYGYTF
TRBD1	TRBV24-1	TRBJ1-5	CATSDSLQGARHQPQHF
TRBD1	TRBV29-1	TRBJ1-5	CSVVGQGEGQPQHF
-	TRBV6-5	TRBJ1-1	CASSYSEGRNTEAFF
-	TRBV7-8	TRBJ1-3	CASSPGNTIYF
-	TRBV5-1	TRBJ1-6	CASSLEQGNDSPLHF
-	TRBV24-1	TRBJ1-5	CATSDATGFSNQPQHF
TRBD1	TRBV6-5	TRBJ1-5	CASRPGQGGQPQHF
TRBD1	TRBV5-1	TRBJ2-2	CASSLEGAVSGELFF
-	TRBV28	TRBJ1-1	CASSFRPEGLNTEAFF
TRBD2	TRBV4-1	TRBJ2-1	CASSHTGGNYNEQFF
TRBD2	TRBV9	TRBJ2-1	CASSLTSSGSESLSYNEQFF
-	TRBV28	TRBJ1-4	CASSDRSPTNEKLFF
-	TRBV5-1	TRBJ1-1	CASTLGAGSMNTEAFF
TRBD1	TRBV19	TRBJ1-2	CASSKTGGVYGYTF
-	TRBV29-1	TRBJ2-5	CSVRTSIQETQYF
TRBD1	TRBV12-5	TRBJ2-1	CASGPGTGGTNEQFF
TRBD2	TRBV2	TRBJ2-7	CASSEVAGVKKGEQYF
TRBD2	TRBV6-1	TRBJ2-7	CASTLAGVSYEQYF
-	TRBV10-2	TRBJ2-7	CASSEGGRWYEQYF
-	TRBV12-5	TRBJ2-3	CATAGGTDTQYF
TRBD2	TRBV11-3	TRBJ2-7	CASSLDGLAGSYEQYF
TRBD1	TRBV6-1	TRBJ1-3	CASSEQGGGNTIYF
TRBD1	TRBV18	TRBJ1-5	CASSLDRVNQPQHF
-	TRBV5-8	TRBJ2-2	CASSQSPGAVGELFF
TRBD2	TRBV30	TRBJ2-7	CAWSALAGVSYEQYF
-	TRBV24-1	TRBJ2-5	CATSDRTDGQETQYF
-	TRBV7-2	TRBJ1-1	CASSLIQGFWGGTEAFF
TRBD1	TRBV6-6	TRBJ1-4	CASSTGTAGEKLFF
TRBD2	TRBV5-1	TRBJ2-7	CATPQRSGGDEQYF
-	TRBV6-2/TRBV6-3	TRBJ2-7	CASSWTRRGPAYEQYF
-	TRBV19	TRBJ1-5	CASTPRGRVDSNQPQHF
-	TRBV6-5	TRBJ1-5	CATGRVGGANQPQHF